Listed below are T cell receptor beta chains from one sample, sequenced in a study of T cell responses to AZD1222 COVID-19 vaccine. Only in-frame clones appear in the TCRdb table, and some are missing; sequencing was by immunoSEQ multiplex PCR. This table holds about 140,000 clones, about four fifths found once. Sequenced here: peripheral blood, sampled on day 0 of AZD1222 vaccination. All receptors come from an adult in good health. Both conserved end residues are part of each CDR3. D genes are given only for firm matches. Size is stated for part of the rows, as once, few or many counts, or as a class when the clone is expanded.

d_call clone_size j_call v_call cdr3_nt cdr3_aa
. . TRBJ2-3 TRBV24-1 TGTGCCACCAGTGACCTATCAGATACGCAGTATTTT CATSDLSDTQYF
TRBD1 . TRBJ1-1 TRBV3-1/TRBV3-2 TGTGCCAGCACGTACCAGGGGGCAGTCACTGAAGCTTTCTTT CASTYQGAVTEAFF
TRBD1 . TRBJ2-3 TRBV7-9 TGTGCCAGCAGCCCCCCCGACAGGGACACAGATACGCAGTATTTT CASSPPDRDTDTQYF
. . TRBJ2-1 TRBV29-1 TGCAGCGTTGAGGCCACGAGCTCCTACAATGAGCAGTTCTTC CSVEATSSYNEQFF
. . TRBJ1-2 TRBV4-1 TGCGCCAGCAGCCAAGGGGGGACGGCTGCTAACTATGGCTACACCTTC CASSQGGTAANYGYTF
TRBD1 once TRBJ1-1 TRBV5-1 TGCGCCAGCAGCGCGAGACAGGGTTGGACTGAAGCTTTCTTT CASSARQGWTEAFF
. few TRBJ1-2 TRBV18 TGTGCCAGCTCACCCAGTCGACAGTATGGCTACACCTTC CASSPSRQYGYTF
TRBD1 . TRBJ1-1 TRBV4-2 TGTGCCAGCAGCCCCAGACAGGGGGATGACACTGAAGCTTTCTTT CASSPRQGDDTEAFF
. . TRBJ1-4 TRBV27 TGTGCCAGCAGGGGCAGTTCCGCCTCAACTAATGAAAAACTGTTTTTT CASRGSSASTNEKLFF
. . TRBJ2-1 TRBV12-3/TRBV12-4 TGTGCCAGCAGTTTAAATAGGTGGAATGAGCAGTTCTTC CASSLNRWNEQFF
. . TRBJ2-5 TRBV24-1 TGTGCCACCAGTGATGGGACCGACAGCCAAGAGACCCAGTACTTC CATSDGTDSQETQYF
. . TRBJ2-7 TRBV6-1 TGTGCCAGCAGTGAAGTCCAAGAGCAGTACTTC CASSEVQEQYF
. . TRBJ2-3 TRBV27 TGTGCCAGCAGTTTGGGATTTAACACAGATACGCAGTATTTT CASSLGFNTDTQYF
TRBD1 . TRBJ1-5 TRBV19 TGTGCCAGTAAAAGCCGGGACAGGGTATTCCAGCCCCAGCATTTT CASKSRDRVFQPQHF
TRBD1 . TRBJ1-6 TRBV7-8 TGTGCCAGCTGTCCAGGGGGCAAAAGACCCCTCCACTTT CASCPGGKRPLHF
. . TRBJ2-7 TRBV11-2 TGTGCCAGCAGCCCCTCCCCGGGTTACGAGCAGTACTTC CASSPSPGYEQYF
TRBD1 . TRBJ1-2 TRBV5-6 TGTGCCAGCAGCAAAGAAGACAGGGGAATTACCTACACCTTC CASSKEDRGITYTF
. . TRBJ2-1 TRBV6-1 TGTGCCAGCAGTGAGGAATACAGGATTGGAGAGCAGTTCTTC CASSEEYRIGEQFF
. . TRBJ1-6 TRBV28 TGTGCCAGCAGGAGGGAGTACTATAATTCACCCCTCCACTTT CASRREYYNSPLHF
. . TRBJ1-2 TRBV5-1 TGCGCCAGCAGCCGGGACAACCTTGGAGGCTACACCTTC CASSRDNLGGYTF
. . TRBJ1-6 TRBV7-9 TGTGCCAGCAGCTTAGAGGGGGACCATTCACCCCTCCACTTT CASSLEGDHSPLHF
. . TRBJ1-2 TRBV19 TGTGCCAGCCACCCGACTGCCGAGAACTATGGCTACACCTTC CASHPTAENYGYTF
. once TRBJ2-3 TRBV24-1 TGTGCCACCAAGGAGGGGAGCACAGATACGCAGTATTTT CATKEGSTDTQYF